This TCR beta chain was identified in a study of T cell repertoires in cytomegalovirus infection. Across the whole study: The public TCR beta signatures pointed to both CMV infection and matching HLA type. Overall study results and limits: It was HLA-C-restricted CMV-specific TCR beta clonotypes that dominated the response ex vivo. CMV carriers with the relevant HLA were identified by cumulative public TCR beta family frequency.

This clonotype showed up many times. Its antigen is currently unknown. In germline, CDR1 is SGHAT, CDR2 FQNNGV. CDR3 length: 17 amino acids. V lost 0 bases, J lost 3 bases, and 18 bases lay in between. MiXCR was run by TCRdb on the reads, yielding one entry per CDR3 protein. The sample lists a few hundred thousand distinct CDR3 sequences, more than 15% occurring once. The TCR sequence derives from a human donor in good health (CMV status not recorded). Some clones in this sample may be carry-over from other donors' samples. V gene TRBV11-2 combines with J gene TRBJ2-7; D uncertain. The sample consisted of CD8+ T cells from PBMCs. The CDR3 spells CASSLEVERRTNYEQYF. The DNA for the CDR3 is TGTGCCAGCAGCTTAGAAGTTGAACGGCGTACTAACTACGAGCAGTACTTC.